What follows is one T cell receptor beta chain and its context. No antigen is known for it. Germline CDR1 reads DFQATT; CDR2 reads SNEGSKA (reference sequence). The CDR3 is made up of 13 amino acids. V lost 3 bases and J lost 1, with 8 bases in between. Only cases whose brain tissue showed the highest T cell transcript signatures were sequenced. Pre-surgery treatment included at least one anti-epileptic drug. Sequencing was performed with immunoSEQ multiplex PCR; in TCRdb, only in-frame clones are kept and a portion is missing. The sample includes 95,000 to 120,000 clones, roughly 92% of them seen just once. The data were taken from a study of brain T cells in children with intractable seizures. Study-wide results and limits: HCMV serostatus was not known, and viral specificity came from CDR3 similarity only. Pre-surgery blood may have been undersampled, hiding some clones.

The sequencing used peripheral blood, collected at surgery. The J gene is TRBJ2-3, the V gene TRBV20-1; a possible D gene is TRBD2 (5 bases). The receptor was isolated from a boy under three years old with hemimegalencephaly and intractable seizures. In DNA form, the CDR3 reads TGCAGTGCTAGTTTTAGCGGCACAGATACGCAGTATTTT. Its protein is CSASFSGTDTQYF.